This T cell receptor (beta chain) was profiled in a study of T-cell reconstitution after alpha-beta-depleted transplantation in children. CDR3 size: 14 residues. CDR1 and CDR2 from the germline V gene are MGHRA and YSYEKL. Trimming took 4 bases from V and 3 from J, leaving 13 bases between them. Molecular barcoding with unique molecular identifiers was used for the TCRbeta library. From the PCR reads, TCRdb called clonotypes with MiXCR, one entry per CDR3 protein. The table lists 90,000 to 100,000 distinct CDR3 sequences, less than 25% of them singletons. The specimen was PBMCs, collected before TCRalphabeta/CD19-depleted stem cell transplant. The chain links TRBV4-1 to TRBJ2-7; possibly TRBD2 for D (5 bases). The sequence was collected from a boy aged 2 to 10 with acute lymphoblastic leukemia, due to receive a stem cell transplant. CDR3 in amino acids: CASSRISGGYEQYF. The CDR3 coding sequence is TGCGCCAGCAGCCGCATAAGCGGAGGCTACGAGCAGTACTTC.